A single T cell receptor beta chain is shown here with its context. This clonotype appeared a few times. What this receptor recognizes is not known. No base quality information exists; no much larger clone differs at one position. The TCR beta CDR3 regions were amplified from the RNA transcripts. A first-round RT-PCR of the TCR CDR3 used the HTBI primer set with the Qiagen OneStep RT-PCR kit. Libraries were constructed in a second round of multiplex PCR, after which size selection and purification were carried out. The libraries were sequenced on an Illumina HiSeq2000 using paired-end 100 bp reads. Per the original workflow: SOAPnuke was used to process the raw data, throwing out any read that contained adapters or uncalled bases, had a mean Phred below 15, or lacked an exact constant-primer or identifier match. High-quality paired reads were merged using COPE v1.2.5, and each unique nucleotide sequence was defined as a clonotype. MiTCR v1.1 was used to align the clonotypes against IMGT TRBV, TRBD and TRBJ reference segments. The analysis was restricted to V-J combinations with a frequency above 0.0001, which together covered roughly 99% of the repertoires. The TCS score was defined as the ratio of F50 (clonal expansion) to E x V (chaos), calculated using BLOSUM62-based TCRdist between CDR3 peptides within each V-J. Welch's t-statistics and random forest reduced fewer than 600 V-J features to roughly 13, which were used in a naive Bayes classifier (R e1071). TCRdb redid the processing of the public reads, applying fastp at Q25 and MiXCR, and retained in-frame beta chains. Duplicate CDR3 protein sequences are folded into a single record with the most common DNA and genes. These V and J calls rely on TCRdb rather than the paper's analysis. The sample profile shows approximately 490,000 distinct CDR3 sequences; 22% of them were found once. Less than 65% of the sample lies in the top ten.

Ophthalmopathy patients had moderately to severely active disease, Clinical Activity Score of at least 3, NOSPECS grade of at least 4, and duration under 3 months. Exclusion was applied to patients with uncontrolled infections, other autoimmune diseases, pregnancy or lactation. Diagnoses were based on clinical symptoms, serum thyroxine and TRAb, thyroid ultrasound and orbital computed tomography. Ficoll-Paque density gradient centrifugation was used to isolate PBMCs from about 9 ml of fresh peripheral blood. Total RNA was extracted with Trizol reagent, and quality was checked on an Agilent 2100 Bioanalyzer. This sample was included in a study of T cells in Graves' hyperthyroidism and ophthalmopathy (dated by TCRdb to the late 2010s). In terms of the full investigation: Peripheral blood was sampled at the time of initial diagnosis, prior to any treatment. Whether ophthalmopathy could be predicted prospectively was tested in an independent validation cohort made up of fewer than 20 hyperthyroidism patients plus 17 patients who later progressed to ophthalmopathy. TCR Vbeta CDR3 sequencing of some 140 peripheral blood samples (fewer than 45 ophthalmopathy, 75 or so hyperthyroidism and approximately 17 progressor patients) is reported in the paper. After sampling, hyperthyroidism patients received methimazole starting at 30 mg daily, and ophthalmopathy patients received high-dose intravenous methylprednisolone. The study also compared thyroid tissue and blood T-cell repertoires from several Graves' hyperthyroidism patients. TCR V-J signatures able to tell the groups apart were searched for in a discovery cohort of 90 to 100 patients, of whom more than 40 had Graves' ophthalmopathy and some 60 had stable Graves' hyperthyroidism. The roughly 94 discovery patients were randomly split 7:3 into training and test sets. Broad study findings and their caveats: In validation, the model predicted progression to ophthalmopathy with about 71% sensitivity and approximately 72% specificity, a median of 6.5 months before onset. A 13 V-J signature model separated ophthalmopathy from stable hyperthyroidism, with roughly 88% sensitivity and 81.08% specificity in cross-validation and 80%/75% in testing. Most expanded thyroid clonotypes (frequency above 0.001) were also detected in blood, a finding suggesting that blood repertoires may reflect thyroid immune responses. No statistical method was used to set the sample size in advance, and investigators knew the group allocation.

CDR3 length: 12 amino acids, cysteine to phenylalanine. Here the CDR3 DNA is all that survives: 36 bases in frame from base 1. CDR1 MNHNS and CDR2 SASEGT are derived from the germline V gene. The germline ends are 12 bases apart after V is trimmed by 4 bases and J by 11 bases. The specimen sequenced was blood. The TCR was taken from a woman in her 70s with Graves' ophthalmopathy. Here the chain combines TRBV6-1 and TRBJ1-3, and TRBD1 may be the D gene, going by 5 matching bases. The base sequence is TGTGCCAGCAGTGCAACCAGGGCCGCCATATATTTT. The translation is CASSATRAAIYF.